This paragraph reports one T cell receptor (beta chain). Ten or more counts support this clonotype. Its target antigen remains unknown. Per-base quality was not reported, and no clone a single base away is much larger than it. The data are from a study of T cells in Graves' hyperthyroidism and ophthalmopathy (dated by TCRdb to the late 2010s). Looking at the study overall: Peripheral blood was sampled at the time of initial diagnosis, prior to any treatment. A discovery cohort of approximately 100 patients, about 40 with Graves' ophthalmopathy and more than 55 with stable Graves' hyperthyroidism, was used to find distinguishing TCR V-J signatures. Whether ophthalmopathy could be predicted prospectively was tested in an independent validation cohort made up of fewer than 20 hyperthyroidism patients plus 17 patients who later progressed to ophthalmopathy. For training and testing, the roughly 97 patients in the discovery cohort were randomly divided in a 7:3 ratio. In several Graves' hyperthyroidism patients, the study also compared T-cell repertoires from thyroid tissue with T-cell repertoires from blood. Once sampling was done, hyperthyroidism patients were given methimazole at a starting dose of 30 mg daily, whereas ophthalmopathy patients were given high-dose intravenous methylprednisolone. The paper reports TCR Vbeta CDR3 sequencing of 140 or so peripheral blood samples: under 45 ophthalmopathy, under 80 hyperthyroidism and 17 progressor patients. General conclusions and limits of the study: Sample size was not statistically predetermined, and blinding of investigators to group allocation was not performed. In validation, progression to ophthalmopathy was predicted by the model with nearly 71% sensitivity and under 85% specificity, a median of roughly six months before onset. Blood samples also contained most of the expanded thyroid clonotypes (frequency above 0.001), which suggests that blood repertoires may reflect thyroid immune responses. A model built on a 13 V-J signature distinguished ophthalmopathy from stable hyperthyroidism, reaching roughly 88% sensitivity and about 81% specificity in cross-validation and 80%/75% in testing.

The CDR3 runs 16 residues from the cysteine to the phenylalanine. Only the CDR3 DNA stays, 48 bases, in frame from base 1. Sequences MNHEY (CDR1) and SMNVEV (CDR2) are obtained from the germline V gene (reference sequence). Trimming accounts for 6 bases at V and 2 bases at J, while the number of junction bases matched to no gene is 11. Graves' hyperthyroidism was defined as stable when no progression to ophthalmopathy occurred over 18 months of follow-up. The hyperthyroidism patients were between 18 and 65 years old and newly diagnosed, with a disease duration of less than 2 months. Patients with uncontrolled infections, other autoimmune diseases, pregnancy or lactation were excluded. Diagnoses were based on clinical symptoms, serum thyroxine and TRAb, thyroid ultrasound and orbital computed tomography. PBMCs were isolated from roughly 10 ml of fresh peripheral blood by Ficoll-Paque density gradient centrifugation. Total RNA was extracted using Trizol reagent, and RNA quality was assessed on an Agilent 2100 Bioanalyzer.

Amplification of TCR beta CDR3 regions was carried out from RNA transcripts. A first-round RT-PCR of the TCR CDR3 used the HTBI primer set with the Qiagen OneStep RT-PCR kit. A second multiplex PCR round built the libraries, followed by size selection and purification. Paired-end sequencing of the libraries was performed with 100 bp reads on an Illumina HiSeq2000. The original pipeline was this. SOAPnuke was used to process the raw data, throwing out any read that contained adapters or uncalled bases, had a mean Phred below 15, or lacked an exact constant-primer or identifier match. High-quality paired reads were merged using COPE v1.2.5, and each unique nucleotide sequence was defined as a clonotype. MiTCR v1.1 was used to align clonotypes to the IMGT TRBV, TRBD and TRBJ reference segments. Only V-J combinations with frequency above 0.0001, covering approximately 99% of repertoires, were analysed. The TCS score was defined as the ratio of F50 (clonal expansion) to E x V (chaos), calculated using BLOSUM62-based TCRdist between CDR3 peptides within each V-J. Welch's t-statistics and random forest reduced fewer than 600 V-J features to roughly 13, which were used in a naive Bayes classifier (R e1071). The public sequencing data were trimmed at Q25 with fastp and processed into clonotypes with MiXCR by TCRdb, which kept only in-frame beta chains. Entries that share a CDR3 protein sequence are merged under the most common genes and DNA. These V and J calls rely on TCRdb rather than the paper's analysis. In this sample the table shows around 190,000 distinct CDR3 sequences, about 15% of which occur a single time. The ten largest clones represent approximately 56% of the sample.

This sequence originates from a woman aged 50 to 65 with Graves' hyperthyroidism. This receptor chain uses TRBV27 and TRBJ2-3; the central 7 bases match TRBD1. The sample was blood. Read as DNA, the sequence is TGTGCCAGCAGACCGGGACAGTGGCCATCCACAGATACGCAGTATTTT. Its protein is CASRPGQWPSTDTQYF.